This is a list of T cell receptor beta chains from one sample in a study of cytomegalovirus exposure and HLA in healthy donors. Repertoires were generated with immunoSEQ multiplex PCR, while TCRdb's copy carries only in-frame clones and drops some. The sample holds around 90,000 clones, roughly 86% seen once. The sequenced sample was PBMCs. The receptors were sampled from a man aged 25-40 years in good health and CMV-seropositive. Each CDR3 is given with its conserved first and last residue. A D gene is named only where the DNA matches it firmly. Expanded clones get a size class; other rows say once, few or many, or leave the size out.

>NA|NA|TRBV7-8|TRBJ2-6
TGTGCCAGCAGCTTAACAGGTTTCTCTGGGGCCAACGTCCTGACTTTC
CASSLTGFSGANVLTF
>NA|TRBD1|TRBV5-4|TRBJ2-5
TGTGCCAGCAGCCACAGGGGCCGCGTCCAAGAGACCCAGTACTTC
CASSHRGRVQETQYF
>NA|NA|TRBV28|TRBJ2-5
TGTGCCAGCAGTTTACCGGGTCAGACCGGAGAGACCCAGTACTTC
CASSLPGQTGETQYF
>NA|NA|TRBV18|TRBJ1-1
TGTGCCAGCTCACCGCGGGGAGCTGCCACTGAAGCTTTCTTT
CASSPRGAATEAFF
>NA|TRBD2|TRBV5-4|TRBJ2-1
TGTGCCAGCAGCTTCCAGGGAGGGATCAATGAGCAGTTCTTC
CASSFQGGINEQFF
>NA|NA|TRBV10-2|TRBJ2-2
TGCGCCAGCAGAACAGAGCCGAACACCGGGGAGCTGTTTTTT
CASRTEPNTGELFF
>NA|NA|TRBV19|TRBJ2-7
TGTGCCAGTCAGGGGGGATCGGGAGAGCAGTACTTC
CASQGGSGEQYF
>NA|TRBD2|TRBV4-1|TRBJ2-4
TGCGCCAGCAGCCATGGGGTAGCGGGAGTTCTTGCCAAAAACATTCAGTACTTC
CASSHGVAGVLAKNIQYF
>NA|TRBD2|TRBV29-1|TRBJ2-5
TGCAGCGTGGCCGGGGTTTGGGCTAGCGGGGGGAAAGAGACCCAGTACTTC
CSVAGVWASGGKETQYF
>NA|NA|TRBV6-5|TRBJ2-7
TGTGCCAGCAGAACCCCGGGAGCTTACGAGCAGTACTTC
CASRTPGAYEQYF
>NA|NA|TRBV4-1|TRBJ2-1
TGCGCCAGCAGCCACGACTCCCCGAGCTCCTACAATGAGCAGTTCTTC
CASSHDSPSSYNEQFF
>NA|TRBD2|TRBV5-1|TRBJ2-1
TGCGCCAGCAGCTCGGGGACTATGGGCAATGAGCAGTTCTTC
CASSSGTMGNEQFF
>NA|TRBD1|TRBV5-5|TRBJ1-2
TGTGCCAGCAGCCTCGGACAGGGGGGGTACTATGGCTACACCTTC
CASSLGQGGYYGYTF
>few|NA|TRBV5-1|TRBJ2-1
TGCGCCAGCAGCTTATCGGATGAGCAGTTCTTC
CASSLSDEQFF
>NA|TRBD2|TRBV2|TRBJ2-4
TGTGCCAGCGGGACTACAACGGCAAACATTCAGTACTTC
CASGTTTANIQYF
>NA|NA|TRBV5-1|TRBJ2-1
TGCGCCAGCAGCTTGGCGGGGATCAATGAGCAGTTCTTC
CASSLAGINEQFF
>NA|TRBD2|TRBV11-2|TRBJ2-7
TGTGCCAGCAGCTTAGACGCGGGAGCGTCCTACGAGCAGTACTTC
CASSLDAGASYEQYF
>NA|TRBD2|TRBV5-5|TRBJ2-1
TGTGCCAGCAGCTTGGGACGGGAGGGGTCCTACAATGAGCAGTTCTTC
CASSLGREGSYNEQFF
>NA|NA|TRBV19|TRBJ1-1
TGTGCCAGTAGTATTACCCGGAGCACTGAAGCTTTCTTT
CASSITRSTEAFF
>NA|NA|TRBV5-1|TRBJ1-1
TGCGCCAGCAGCTTAGACACGAACACTGAAGCTTTCTTT
CASSLDTNTEAFF
>NA|TRBD2|TRBV28|TRBJ2-1
TGTGCCAGCAGTTTTGCCCTTTGGGGGGGCCGTCCCGGGACTAGGGGCAATGAGCAGTTCTTC
CASSFALWGGRPGTRGNEQFF
>few|NA|TRBV5-1|TRBJ2-5
TGCGCCAGCAGCTTCGGTTCGGCGGCACAAGAGACCCAGTACTTC
CASSFGSAAQETQYF
>NA|TRBD1|TRBV30|TRBJ1-2
TGTGCCTGGAGAGAAACCGGGACAGGGTACGGCTACACCTTC
CAWRETGTGYGYTF
>NA|TRBD1|TRBV6-5|TRBJ1-3
TGTGCCAGCAGTTACGACAGGGGCTCTGGAAACACCATATATTTT
CASSYDRGSGNTIYF
>NA|NA|TRBV19|TRBJ2-2
TGTGCCAGTAGTACCCTTGTGAACACCGGGGAGCTGTTTTTT
CASSTLVNTGELFF
>few|TRBD1|TRBV27|TRBJ1-4
TGTGCCAGCAGTTTATCCGGACAGGGAACTAATGAAAAACTGTTTTTT
CASSLSGQGTNEKLFF
>NA|NA|TRBV29-1|TRBJ2-1
TGCAGCGTTGGTGGTGGGAGCTCCTACAATGAGCAGTTCTTC
CSVGGGSSYNEQFF
>NA|NA|TRBV12-5|TRBJ2-3
TGTGCTAGTGGTTTGACCCTATCAACAGATACGCAGTATTTT
CASGLTLSTDTQYF
>NA|NA|TRBV4-1|TRBJ2-4
TGCGCCAGCAGCCAAGATCTACAGGGGGGGAACATTCAGTACTTC
CASSQDLQGGNIQYF
>NA|NA|TRBV5-1|TRBJ1-1
TGCGCCAGCAGCTTAATTGAGATGAACACTGAAGCTTTCTTT
CASSLIEMNTEAFF
>NA|TRBD1|TRBV5-1|TRBJ2-3
TGCGCCAGCAGCTTGGCGGACAGGGGTGGCACAGATACGCAGTATTTT
CASSLADRGGTDTQYF
>few|NA|TRBV28|TRBJ1-4
TGTGCCAGCAGGCCGCCCCTAAGGTCCGGGACTAGTAATGAAAAACTGTTTTTT
CASRPPLRSGTSNEKLFF
>few|TRBD2|TRBV5-4|TRBJ2-5
TGTGCCAGCAGCTTGGATGGGGGAGGGCAAGAGACCCAGTACTTC
CASSLDGGGQETQYF
>NA|NA|TRBV6-1|TRBJ1-1
TGTGCCAGCAGTCGCCAGGTAAACACTGAAGCTTTCTTT
CASSRQVNTEAFF
>NA|TRBD2|TRBV19|TRBJ2-1
TGTGCCACACTGGGAGGGGTTTACAATGAGCAGTTCTTC
CATLGGVYNEQFF
>NA|TRBD2|TRBV5-4|TRBJ2-1
TGTGCCAGCAGCTCCCGGTCGCGGGGGAGCACCTACAATGAGCAGTTCTTC
CASSSRSRGSTYNEQFF
>NA|TRBD1|TRBV18|TRBJ2-7
TGTGCCAGCTCACCACCGTCCAGGGGGAACTACGAGCAGTACTTC
CASSPPSRGNYEQYF
>NA|TRBD2|TRBV10-1|TRBJ2-1
TGCGCCAGCAGTGATTCCCGTAGCGGGAGCTATGAGCAGTTCTTC
CASSDSRSGSYEQFF
>NA|NA|TRBV28|TRBJ2-7
TGTGCCACCGGTAAATTCAATTACGAGCAGTACTTC
CATGKFNYEQYF
>NA|NA|TRBV6-1|TRBJ2-5
TGTGCCAGCAGTGAACGGTTCTCGCAAGAGACCCAGTACTTC
CASSERFSQETQYF
>NA|TRBD2|TRBV5-1|TRBJ2-1
TGCGCCAGCAGCTCCGACCCGGGACTAGCGACCCAGGGCAAGTTCTTC
CASSSDPGLATQGKFF
>NA|NA|TRBV2|TRBJ2-1
TGTGCCAGCAGTGAGGGGGGATGGAATGAGCAGTTCTTC
CASSEGGWNEQFF
>NA|TRBD2|TRBV4-1|TRBJ2-5
TGCGCCAGCAGCCAAGGACTAGCGGGATCCCAAGAGACCCAGTACTTC
CASSQGLAGSQETQYF
>once|TRBD2|TRBV29-1|TRBJ2-1
TGCAGCGTTGAAAGGCCTAGCGGGGCTAATGAGCAGTTCTTC
CSVERPSGANEQFF
>NA|NA|TRBV5-1|TRBJ1-1
TGCGCCAGCAGCTTTGAAGCGGGCACTGAAGCTTTCTTT
CASSFEAGTEAFF
>NA|TRBD2|TRBV14|TRBJ2-1
TGTGCCAGCAGCCAAGGTTCCGGGACTAGCGTGCACAATGAGCAGTTCTTC
CASSQGSGTSVHNEQFF